This T cell receptor (beta chain) was captured in a study of immune characterization of retroperitoneal liposarcoma (dated by TCRdb to the late 2010s). V gives up 5 bases and J gives up 4 bases, and the segment between their germline ends measures 8 bases. For CDR1 and CDR2, the germline V gene lists MNHNS and SASEGT. Counted from cysteine to phenylalanine, this CDR3 has 12 amino acids. Only the CDR3 DNA is retained, 36 bases long and in frame from the first base. Libraries were built with PCR. These reads were obtained on a NextSeq 500. TCRdb reprocessing: public reads trimmed at Q25 with fastp, clones called with MiXCR, in-frame beta chains kept. CDR3 protein sequences are deduplicated, and each keeps its most common genes and DNA. The sample contains 12,000 or so distinct CDR3 sequences, roughly 30% of them found a single time. The top ten constitute approximately 10% of the sample. This clonotype was detected a few times. Its binding antigen is unknown. No base qualities exist here, and no much larger clone lies one base off it.

This receptor was identified in a female donor with retroperitoneal liposarcoma. Sequencing was performed on tumor tissue. The rearrangement joined TRBV6-1 to TRBJ1-2, with the D gene uncertain. The CDR3 here reads CASSYFPYGYTF. The sequenced DNA is TGTGCCAGCAGTTATTTCCCCTATGGCTACACCTTC.